This TCR beta chain was captured in a study of STAT5B mutations in CD4+ large granular lymphocyte leukemia. Study-level results: 8/27 top patient clones versus 2/35 control clones were TRBV06-family. Main leukemic clonotypes were patient-specific, but roughly 25% appeared at low frequency elsewhere.

Control samples were healthy donors' buffy coats. Germline V gene sequence: CDR1 SGHDN, CDR2 FVKESK. The CDR3 is 14 residues long. V was trimmed by 4 bases and J by 0 bases, leaving 7 bases between them. Only in-frame clones appear in the TCRdb table, and some are missing; sequencing was by immunoSEQ multiplex PCR. The profile shows around 35,000 clones, 60% to 80% of them singletons. Remarks on this clone: The antigen remains undetermined.

The sequencing input was CD4+ T cells from blood buffy coats. This receptor was identified in a human donor in good health. The chain recombines TRBV14 with TRBJ2-1; no firm D call. CDR3 residues: CASSPDGSYNEQFF. The CDR3 DNA reads as TGTGCCAGCAGCCCTGACGGCTCCTACAATGAGCAGTTCTTC.